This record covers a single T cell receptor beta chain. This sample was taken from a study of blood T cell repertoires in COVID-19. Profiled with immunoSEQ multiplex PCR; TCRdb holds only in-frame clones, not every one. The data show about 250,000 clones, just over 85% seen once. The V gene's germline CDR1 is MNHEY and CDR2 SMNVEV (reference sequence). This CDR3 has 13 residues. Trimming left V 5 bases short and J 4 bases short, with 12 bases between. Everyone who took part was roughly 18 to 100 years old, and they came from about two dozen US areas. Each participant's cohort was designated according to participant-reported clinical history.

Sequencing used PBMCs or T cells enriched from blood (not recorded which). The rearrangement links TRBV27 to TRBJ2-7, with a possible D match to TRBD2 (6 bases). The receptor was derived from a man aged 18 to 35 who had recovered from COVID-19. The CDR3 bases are TGTGCCAGCAGTCTGGGACTTCTTTACGAGCAGTACTTC. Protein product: CASSLGLLYEQYF.